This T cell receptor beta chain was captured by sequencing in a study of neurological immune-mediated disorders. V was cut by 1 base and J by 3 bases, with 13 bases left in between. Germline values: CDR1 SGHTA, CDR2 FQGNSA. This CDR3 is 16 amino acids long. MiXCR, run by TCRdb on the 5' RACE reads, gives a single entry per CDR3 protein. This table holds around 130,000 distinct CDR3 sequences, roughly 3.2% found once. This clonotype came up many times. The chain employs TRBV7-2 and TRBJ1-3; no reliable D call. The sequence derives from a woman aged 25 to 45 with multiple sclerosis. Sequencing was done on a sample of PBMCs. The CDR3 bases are TGTGCCAGCAGCTTAGTTGGGAGTCCTCTTGGAAACACCATATATTTT. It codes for CASSLVGSPLGNTIYF.